These 7 T cell receptor beta chains originate from one sample sequenced in a study of identical twins. TCRdb reprocessed the 5' RACE reads with MiXCR, giving one entry per CDR3 protein. Among a few hundred thousand distinct CDR3 sequences listed, roughly a quarter were seen once. This sample was also put to use in a study of T cells expressing NK-cell markers.

The sequenced material came from CD4+ T cells sorted from blood. The receptors shown here come from a woman between 18 and 30 years old in good health.

This clonotype was observed once. The rearrangement joins TRBV5-1 to TRBJ2-3, with a weak D call TRBD2 (5 bases). This CDR3 is 15 amino acids long. Trimming removed 4 bases at V and 1 base at J, with 13 bases between. Germline assignment: CDR1 SGHRS and CDR2 YFSETQ. CDR3 sequence: CASSLGVSGTDTQYF. As DNA, the CDR3 is TGCGCCAGCAGCCTCGGGGTCTCCGGCACAGATACGCAGTATTTT.

In regard to this clonotype: A read error may produce the germline difference seen at one junction end. The rearrangement uses TRBV5-1 and TRBJ2-7; the match to TRBD2 covers 14 bases. Germline CDR1 is SGHRS and CDR2 is YFSETQ. This CDR3 spans 13 amino acids. DNA of the CDR3: TGCGCCAGCAGCTTGGAGGGGACTAGCGGGAGTAACTTC. It specifies CASSLEGTSGSNF.

This chain uses TRBV6-5 with TRBJ2-1; D is unclear. The CDR3 loop spans 11 amino acids. Trimming left V 3 bases short and J 15 bases short, with 12 bases between. Germline-derived CDR1 and CDR2 are MNHEY and SVGAGI. The DNA of the CDR3 is TGTGCCAGCAGTTATAGTGATACTCTGTTCTTC. Translated: CASSYSDTLFF.

The chain has TRBV5-1 and TRBJ1-6; D gene uncertain. Trimming took 0 bases from V and 10 from J, leaving 20 bases between them. CDR1 and CDR2 (germline): SGHRS, YFSETQ. The CDR3 is made up of 17 amino acids. For the CDR3, the DNA is TGCGCCAGCAGCTTGGCCGGTCGGTTGCAAAGGGAATCACCCCTCCACTTT. This encodes CASSLAGRLQRESPLHF.

This clonotype turned up a few times. This sequence joins TRBV20-1 and TRBJ2-7, with D unclear. From germline, CDR1 is DFQATT and CDR2 SNEGSKA (reference sequence). Trimming left V 0 bases short and J 2 bases short, with 8 bases between. This CDR3 has 13 amino acids. CDR3: CSARDTTTYEQYF. CDR3 nucleotide sequence: TGCAGTGCTAGAGATACCACCACCTACGAGCAGTACTTC.

This clonotype occurred a few times. The CDR3 nucleotides are TGTGCCAGCGGCAGGGAGGACACCGGGGAGCTGTTTTTT. The encoded protein is CASGREDTGELFF. V and J are TRBV6-1 and TRBJ2-2; D might be TRBD2 (6 bases). Deletions cut 8 bases from V and 3 bases from J, with 10 bases between. CDR3 length: 13 residues. CDR1 and CDR2 from the germline V gene are MNHNS and SASEGT.

This clonotype showed up just a few times. This sequence joins TRBV15 and TRBJ2-3; D unclear. The germline V gene has CDR1 LNHNV and CDR2 YYDKDF (reference sequence). The CDR3 runs to 15 residues. Trimming pared 3 bases from V and 1 base from J, leaving 11 bases between. The CDR3 spells CATSSRRVRTDTQYF. The CDR3 DNA reads TGTGCCACCAGCAGTAGACGGGTCCGCACAGATACGCAGTATTTT.